This is a list of T cell receptor beta chains from one sample in a study of blood T cell repertoires in COVID-19. Measured with immunoSEQ multiplex PCR; TCRdb has only the in-frame clones, and not every one. The sample holds 200,000 or so clones, about 85% seen once. Sequenced input: PBMCs or T cells enriched from blood (not recorded which). These receptors originate from a man aged 25 to 40 who had recovered from COVID-19. Both conserved end residues are part of each CDR3. D genes are given only for firm matches. Clone size, where shown, is once, few, many, or a class for clones that have expanded.

V	D	size	J	CDR3	DNA
TRBV10-2	.	.	TRBJ1-1	CASSTIQITEAFF	TGCGCCAGCAGTACTATCCAGATCACTGAAGCTTTCTTT
TRBV5-1	.	.	TRBJ2-1	CASSPEGVGYNEQFF	TGCGCCAGCAGCCCGGAGGGAGTGGGGTACAATGAGCAGTTCTTC
TRBV2	.	.	TRBJ2-7	CASSLAREQYF	TGTGCCAGCAGCCTAGCGAGGGAGCAGTACTTC
TRBV5-5	.	.	TRBJ1-2	CASSLATGLQYGYTF	TGTGCCAGCAGCTTGGCGACAGGTCTACAGTATGGCTACACCTTC
TRBV3-1/TRBV3-2	.	.	TRBJ2-3	CASSLNRDWYTDTQYF	TGTGCCAGCAGCCTCAACCGGGACTGGTACACAGATACGCAGTATTTT
TRBV13	.	once	TRBJ2-7	CASSIKGIPAYEQYF	TGTGCCAGCAGCATAAAGGGGATCCCGGCCTACGAGCAGTACTTC
TRBV11-3	.	.	TRBJ2-1	CASSLVAGLASYNEQFF	TGTGCCAGCAGCTTAGTCGCGGGGCTAGCATCATACAATGAGCAGTTCTTC
TRBV29-1	.	.	TRBJ1-2	CSVVSLAGGSFGYTF	TGCAGCGTTGTATCTCTCGCGGGGGGCTCTTTTGGCTACACCTTC
TRBV5-1	TRBD1	once	TRBJ2-7	CASSPGDRGITYEQYF	TGCGCCAGCAGCCCCGGGGACAGGGGGATAACCTACGAGCAGTACTTC
TRBV27	TRBD2	once	TRBJ2-7	CASRGAGEEQYF	TGTGCCAGCAGAGGAGCGGGGGAAGAGCAGTACTTC
TRBV3-1/TRBV3-2	.	.	TRBJ1-3	CASSQVTPRDSGNTIYF	TGTGCCAGCAGCCAAGTGACCCCCAGGGATTCTGGAAACACCATATATTTT
TRBV28	.	.	TRBJ1-5	CASSPETGFYQPQHF	TGTGCCAGCAGCCCTGAAACCGGGTTCTATCAGCCCCAGCATTTT
TRBV18	.	.	TRBJ2-3	CASSLTQGLGDTQYF	TGTGCCAGCTCACTAACACAGGGATTAGGAGATACGCAGTATTTT
TRBV7-9	TRBD1	few	TRBJ2-7	CASSSAGTGAYEQYF	TGTGCCAGCAGCTCAGCCGGGACAGGGGCCTACGAGCAGTACTTC
TRBV25-1	.	.	TRBJ1-4	CASSDSPGEKLFF	TGTGCCAGCAGTGATTCTCCGGGAGAAAAACTGTTTTTT
TRBV7-3	TRBD1	.	TRBJ1-2	CASSSGQGARGYTF	TGTGCCAGCAGCTCGGGACAGGGGGCGCGAGGCTACACCTTC
TRBV7-4	.	once	TRBJ2-1	CASSLSYHGDNEQFF	TGTGCCAGCAGCCTTAGTTATCACGGGGACAATGAGCAGTTCTTC
TRBV6-1	.	.	TRBJ1-5	CASSEARGNQPQHF	TGTGCCAGCAGTGAAGCCAGAGGGAATCAGCCCCAGCATTTT
TRBV16	TRBD1	.	TRBJ1-1	CASSQMGQRTEAFF	TGTGCCAGCAGCCAAATGGGACAGAGGACTGAAGCTTTCTTT
TRBV7-2	.	few	TRBJ1-1	CASSFPRENTEAFF	TGTGCCAGCAGCTTCCCTCGGGAGAACACTGAAGCTTTCTTT